This entry features one T cell receptor beta chain sequence. These data are taken from a study of shared T cell receptors in the human thymus. The data were produced by immunoSEQ multiplex PCR, yet TCRdb's version contains in-frame clones alone and is incomplete. The sample contains 700,000 or so clones, 80% to 90% of which appear only once. The CDR3 sequence is 17 residues long. CDR1 is MDHEN, CDR2 SYDVKM, per germline. V shed 3 bases and J 3 bases; nucleotides not matched to a gene: 7. These data also featured in a second study, about human thymus T cells. That work adds: Donors were healthy Finnish infants having corrective surgery for congenital heart defects. Corrective heart surgery yielded the resections from which the thymus tissue came. Both thymic and peripheral blood repertoires showed apparently biased V and J usage. Unrelated individuals reportedly shared highly overlapping thymic TCR repertoires.

The sequenced material came from thymocytes. This chain links TRBV28 with TRBJ2-2, with 10 bases that match TRBD1. The receptor's source is a girl under three years old with a congenital heart defect. CDR3 sequence reads: CASSFQTGGGYTGELFF. Here the CDR3 DNA reads TGTGCCAGCAGTTTTCAGACAGGGGGCGGTTACACCGGGGAGCTGTTTTTT.